This T cell receptor (beta chain) stems from a study of T-cell reconstitution after alpha-beta-depleted transplantation in children. The study's findings and limits: The study reportedly traced alpha-beta T cells about two months after transplant to several hundred expanded graft clones.

The CDR3 contains 12 residues. Germline-derived CDR1 and CDR2 are MGHRA and YSYEKL. V was shortened by 0 bases and J by 6 bases, with 3 bases between the two germline ends. This clonotype came up a few times. Its antigen is as yet unknown. The authors prepared the TCRbeta library with unique molecular identifiers. Via MiXCR, TCRdb re-called the PCR reads, giving one row per CDR3 protein. The data contain roughly 280,000 distinct CDR3 sequences, about 9.9% of them singletons. This material consisted of peripheral blood, taken 180 days after TCRalphabeta/CD19-depleted stem cell transplant. This receptor was obtained from a male patient aged 2 to 10 who had a stem cell transplant for chronic granulomatous disease, so the T cells may come from the graft donor. This rearrangement joins TRBV4-1 to TRBJ1-5; D unclear. The CDR3 nucleotides read TGCGCCAGCAGCCAAGACGGTCAGCCCCAGCATTTT. This translates into CASSQDGQPQHF.